A single sample gave rise to the 23 T cell receptor beta chains below, sequenced in a study of lymphopenia after photon versus proton radiotherapy. The table came from immunoSEQ multiplex PCR; TCRdb's copy has only in-frame clones and leaves some out. The sample has over 40,000 clones, more than 85% seen once; the top ten hold more than 15%. The sample in question was peripheral blood, obtained from a patient treated with photon-based radiotherapy. Receptors were obtained from a woman aged 40 to 49 with cholangiocarcinoma.

The chain couples TRBV28 to TRBJ1-4; possible D gene TRBD1, 6 bases. The CDR3 consists of 14 residues. V gave up 8 bases and J gave up 6 bases, with 16 bases separating them. Germline V CDR1 and CDR2: MDHEN, SYDVKM. CDR3: CASRVVRGHEKLFF. The CDR3 nucleotides are TGTGCCAGCCGGGTAGTCAGGGGTCATGAAAAACTGTTTTTT.

The chain is built from TRBV7-2 and TRBJ2-2; perhaps D is TRBD1 or TRBD2 (5 bases each). Looked up from germline, CDR1 is SGHTA and CDR2 is FQGNSA. V lost 8 bases and J lost 3, with 7 bases in between. The CDR3 extends over 12 amino acids. CDR3 protein: CASGTHTGELFF. The DNA for the CDR3 is TGTGCCAGCGGGACCCACACCGGGGAGCTGTTTTTT. The whole variable domain, remainder taken from reference TRBV7-2 and TRBJ2-2, is GAGVSQSPSNKVTEKGKDVELRCDPISGHTALYWYRQSLGQGLEFLIYFQGNSAPDKSGLPSDRFSAERTGGSVSTLTIQRTQQEDSAVYLCASGTHTGELFFGEGSRLTVL.

This rearrangement joins TRBV7-8 to TRBJ1-5; D uncertain. The CDR3 extends over 12 amino acids. CDR1 is SGHVS and CDR2 is FQNEAQ in the germline V gene. Trimming shortened V by 3 bases and J by 1 base, and 1 base separated the two germline ends. The CDR3 nucleotides read TGTGCCAGCAGCTTCAGCAATCAGCCCCAGCATTTT. Its translation is CASSFSNQPQHF.

J is TRBJ2-5 and V is TRBV28; D is perhaps TRBD2 (5 bases). CDR1 is MDHEN, CDR2 SYDVKM, per germline. The V end lost 3 bases, the J end lost 7 bases, and 9 bases lay between the germline ends. The CDR3 covers 12 residues. CDR3 in DNA: TGTGCCAGCAGTTTGCCGGGGTTGACCCAGTACTTC. Amino acid sequence: CASSLPGLTQYF.

The genes are TRBV5-8 and TRBJ1-1; D might be TRBD1 (5 bases). Trimming pared 1 base from V and 9 bases from J, leaving 7 bases between. Germline loops: CDR1 SGHTS, CDR2 YDEGEE. The CDR3 extends over 11 amino acids. The CDR3: CASSLKGKAFF. CDR3 DNA: TGTGCCAGCAGCTTGAAGGGGAAAGCTTTCTTT.

This chain links TRBV6-6 with TRBJ2-2; perhaps TRBD2 as D (6 bases). Germline lookup yields CDR1 MNHNY and CDR2 SVGAGI (reference sequence). The CDR3 spans 15 residues. The ends were cut back, 2 bases at V and 4 bases at J, with 11 bases in the middle. The CDR3 DNA sequence: TGTGCCAGCAGTTACGGGGACTCGGGCACCGGGGAGCTGTTTTTT. Its translation: CASSYGDSGTGELFF.

The rearrangement uses TRBV27 and TRBJ2-7; D is perhaps TRBD2 (5 bases). CDR1 MNHEY and CDR2 SMNVEV come from the germline V gene (reference sequence). With 5 bases removed from V and 0 bases from J, the gap between germline ends came to 14 bases. The CDR3 extends over 15 amino acids. The CDR3 DNA reads TGTGCCAGCAGTCTACTGACTGGGAGCTCCTACGAGCAGTACTTC. This encodes CASSLLTGSSYEQYF.

The rearrangement joins TRBV6-1 to TRBJ2-7; D is perhaps TRBD1 (5 bases). This CDR3 has 16 residues. Per germline, CDR1 MNHNS and CDR2 SASEGT. V lost 0 bases to trimming and J lost 2 bases, with 14 bases between them. The CDR3, as DNA: TGTGCCAGCAGTGAAGCCCCCCGGGCAGGGCCCTACGAGCAGTACTTC. Translating gives CASSEAPRAGPYEQYF.

J is TRBJ1-1 and V is TRBV2, with 7 bases matching TRBD1. V was pared by 9 bases and J by 1 base, with 11 bases of the junction left unmatched. The CDR3 is made up of 15 amino acids. Germline V lookup: CDR1 SNHLY, CDR2 FYNNEI. For the CDR3, the DNA is TGTGCCAGTAACCTTGCGGGACAGAAGAACACTGAAGCTTTCTTT. Translation: CASNLAGQKNTEAFF.

This clone was counted between two and nine times. The chain has TRBV7-8 and TRBJ1-2, with D perhaps matching TRBD1 (6 bases). V lost 5 bases and J 6 bases, leaving 16 bases between the germline ends. The CDR3 spans 14 residues. CDR1 is SGHVS, CDR2 FQNEAQ, per germline. CDR3: CASSGRTGFDGYTF. As DNA, the CDR3 is TGTGCCAGCAGCGGGCGAACAGGGTTCGATGGCTACACCTTC.

J is TRBJ2-2 and V is TRBV11-3, with D uncertain. Trimming removed 4 bases from V and 6 bases from J, with 9 bases in between. This CDR3 region has 13 residues. CDR1 is SGHNT and CDR2 is YENEEA in the germline V gene. CDR3 DNA: TGTGCCAGCAGCTCTAGAGGCGCCGGGGAGCTGTTTTTT. Protein sequence: CASSSRGAGELFF.

This sequence joins TRBV2 and TRBJ2-7; 13 positions match TRBD2. J was trimmed by 2 bases and V by 4 bases; bases with no gene match: 8. Per germline, CDR1 SNHLY and CDR2 FYNNEI. The length of the CDR3 is 17 residues. The DNA of the CDR3 is TGTGCCAGCAGTGCGCGACTAGCGGGGGGAGGGACCTACGAGCAGTACTTC. Its protein is CASSARLAGGGTYEQYF.

The V call is TRBV7-9, the J call TRBJ1-1; the D gene is possibly TRBD1 (5 bases). With 0 bases removed from V and 13 bases from J, the gap between germline ends came to 12 bases. Germline assignment: CDR1 SEHNR and CDR2 FQNEAQ (reference sequence). The CDR3 has 12 amino acids. CDR3 residues: CASSLARAGSFF. The CDR3 bases are TGTGCCAGCAGCTTAGCCAGGGCCGGGAGTTTCTTT.

V gene TRBV5-8 combines with J gene TRBJ2-7; D unresolved. V dropped 4 bases and J dropped 3 bases, with 14 bases sitting between them. Germline V lookup: CDR1 SGHTS, CDR2 YDEGEE. CDR3 length equals 14 residues. The CDR3 DNA reads as TGTGCCAGCAGCCTACCATGGAAAGGCTACGAGCAGTACTTC. Translating it yields CASSLPWKGYEQYF.

The chain links TRBV2 to TRBJ2-2; no clear D gene. CDR3 length: 15 residues. V was trimmed by 1 base and J by 1 base, leaving 7 bases between them. From germline, CDR1 is SNHLY and CDR2 FYNNEI. The CDR3 here is CASSEVAGNTGELFF. In DNA form, the CDR3 reads TGTGCCAGCAGTGAAGTGGCAGGGAACACCGGGGAGCTGTTTTTT.

The CDR3 DNA follows: TGTGCCAGCAGTTACTCAACTAGCGGGTGGCGGGACGAGCAGTACTTC. This gives the protein CASSYSTSGWRDEQYF. The chain carries TRBV6-5 and TRBJ2-7; 9 bases map to TRBD2. The CDR3 runs 16 residues. Germline-derived CDR1 and CDR2 are MNHEY and SVGAGI. After removal of 0 bases from V and 5 bases from J, the junction contained 8 bases not matched to a gene.

The J gene is TRBJ2-1, the V gene TRBV13; TRBD2 agrees at 15 bases. The V and J ends lost 4 bases and 7 bases, in that order; junction bases with no gene match: 5. CDR3 length: 16 residues. Per the germline V gene, CDR1 is PRHDT and CDR2 is FYEKMQ (reference sequence). This CDR3 is CASSSWGLAGGNEQFF. CDR3 DNA: TGTGCCAGCAGCTCGTGGGGACTAGCGGGAGGAAATGAGCAGTTCTTC.

The rearrangement uses TRBV4-1 and TRBJ2-2; D not resolved. CDR1 MGHRA and CDR2 YSYEKL come from the germline V gene. V shed 0 bases and J shed 6 bases, with 8 bases lying between them. This CDR3 comprises 14 residues. The CDR3 DNA is TGCGCCAGCAGCCAAGACAGTCTAGCCGGGGAGCTGTTTTTT. It translates to CASSQDSLAGELFF.

V is TRBV9 and J is TRBJ1-4, with D maybe TRBD1 (6 bases). Germline lookup yields CDR1 SGDLS and CDR2 YYNGEE. This CDR3 is built from 16 residues. V shed 3 bases and J shed 4 bases, with 16 bases lying between them. CDR3 sequence: CASSAGGRQDNEKLFF. DNA of the CDR3: TGTGCCAGCAGCGCAGGAGGGAGACAGGATAATGAAAAACTGTTTTTT.

The J gene is TRBJ2-1, the V gene TRBV6-6; 10 nucleotides align to TRBD1. CDR3 size: 12 residues. Germline CDR1 reads MNHNY; CDR2 reads SVGAGI (reference sequence). The trim removed 6 bases at V and 9 bases at J, leaving 2 bases unmatched. The CDR3 loop is CASSDRGPEQFF. In DNA, the CDR3 is TGTGCCAGCAGCGACAGGGGGCCTGAGCAGTTCTTC.

CDR3 sequence: CASNRLGGLYEQYF. Written as DNA, the CDR3 is TGTGCCAGCAATCGACTAGGGGGGCTCTACGAGCAGTACTTC. The chain recombines TRBV2 with TRBJ2-7; either TRBD1 or TRBD2 may supply D (6 bases each). Germline V gives CDR1 SNHLY, CDR2 FYNNEI. V was trimmed by 7 bases and J by 3 bases, leaving 16 bases between them. CDR3 length: 14 residues.

The rearrangement links TRBV5-1 to TRBJ1-1; D possibly corresponds to TRBD1 (6 bases). With 0 bases removed from V and 3 bases from J, the gap between germline ends came to 9 bases. The CDR3 length is 14 residues. CDR1 SGHRS and CDR2 YFSETQ come from the germline V gene. The CDR3 reads CASSLDRVDTEAFF. DNA for the CDR3: TGCGCCAGCAGCTTGGACAGGGTAGACACTGAAGCTTTCTTT. The full variable domain, with the rest looked up from reference TRBV5-1 and TRBJ1-1, is KAGVTQTPRYLIKTRGQQVTLSCSPISGHRSVSWYQQTPGQGLQFLFEYFSETQRNKGNFPGRFSGRQFSNSRSEMNVSTLELGDSALYLCASSLDRVDTEAFFGQGTRLTVV.

The V call is TRBV7-2, the J call TRBJ1-5; 8 nucleotides agree with TRBD1. The CDR3 runs 15 residues. V lost 5 bases and J lost 2; bases outside the gene matches: 5. CDR1 is SGHTA, CDR2 FQGNSA, per germline. CDR3 residues: CASSPPGGRNQPQHF. CDR3 bases: TGTGCCAGCAGCCCCCCAGGGGGCCGCAATCAGCCCCAGCATTTT.